This paragraph covers one TCR beta chain sequence. This clonotype was counted a few times. Its antigen is unknown. Base quality data are lacking; no much larger clone is found one base away. The data belong to a study of T cells in Graves' hyperthyroidism and ophthalmopathy (dated by TCRdb to about 2019). About the study as a whole: Peripheral blood samples were taken at the time of initial diagnosis, prior to any treatment. The paper describes TCR Vbeta CDR3 sequencing of about 140 peripheral blood samples, made up of roughly 45 ophthalmopathy patients, 70 to 80 hyperthyroidism patients and some 17 progressor patients. In addition, the study compared T-cell repertoires in thyroid tissue and in blood from roughly 6 Graves' hyperthyroidism patients. Whether ophthalmopathy could be predicted prospectively was tested in an independent validation cohort made up of some 20 hyperthyroidism patients plus 17 patients who later progressed to ophthalmopathy. The 100 discovery patients were divided at random into training and test sets in a 7:3 ratio. After blood sampling, hyperthyroidism patients were treated with methimazole at a starting dose of 30 mg daily, and ophthalmopathy patients were treated with high-dose intravenous methylprednisolone. To identify distinguishing TCR V-J signatures, a discovery cohort of 100 patients was used, comprising 43 with Graves' ophthalmopathy and approximately 57 with stable Graves' hyperthyroidism. What the research found in general, with its limitations: In validation, the model predicted progression to ophthalmopathy a median of roughly 6.2 months before onset, with roughly 70% sensitivity and almost 75% specificity. Blood samples also contained most of the expanded thyroid clonotypes (frequency above 0.001), which suggests that blood repertoires may reflect thyroid immune responses. Ophthalmopathy was separated from stable hyperthyroidism by a 13 V-J signature model, with around 90% sensitivity and 81% to 83% specificity obtained in cross-validation and 80%/75% obtained in testing. Sample size was not statistically predetermined, and blinding of investigators to group allocation was not performed.

Amplification of TCR beta CDR3 regions was carried out from RNA transcripts. The first round of RT-PCR for the TCR CDR3 was performed with the HTBI primer set and the Qiagen OneStep RT-PCR kit. Libraries were constructed in a second round of multiplex PCR, after which size selection and purification were performed. Paired-end sequencing of the libraries was performed with 100 bp reads on an Illumina HiSeq2000. In the paper's pipeline: Raw data were processed with SOAPnuke, discarding reads with adapters, uncalled bases, mean Phred below 15, or no exact constant-primer or identifier match. COPE v1.2.5 was used to merge the high-quality paired reads, and each unique nucleotide sequence was defined as a clonotype. MiTCR v1.1 was used to align the clonotypes against IMGT TRBV, TRBD and TRBJ reference segments. Only V-J combinations with frequency above 0.0001, covering 99% to 99.2% of repertoires, were analysed. A TCS score was defined as the ratio between F50 (clonal expansion) and ExV (chaos), using BLOSUM62-based TCRdist between CDR3 peptides within each V-J. Welch's t-statistics and random forest reduced some 510 V-J features to around 14, which were used in a naive Bayes classifier (R e1071). TCRdb trimmed the raw reads at Q25, called clones with MiXCR and kept productive beta chains. Identical CDR3 protein sequences are pooled into one entry, listed with their most common genes and DNA. TCRdb, rather than the study authors, made the V and J calls. Within this sample are 500,000 or so distinct CDR3 sequences, with about a sixth of them counted one time only. The top ten clonotypes cover approximately 15% of the sample.

Moderately to severely active disease, a Clinical Activity Score of at least 3, a NOSPECS grade of at least 4, and a duration under 3 months were present in ophthalmopathy patients. Any patient with an uncontrolled infection, another autoimmune disease, pregnancy or lactation was excluded. Clinical symptoms, serum thyroxine and TRAb, thyroid ultrasound, and orbital computed tomography formed the basis for the diagnoses. PBMCs were isolated from 8 to 10 ml of fresh peripheral blood by Ficoll-Paque density gradient centrifugation. Total RNA was extracted with Trizol reagent, and quality was checked on an Agilent 2100 Bioanalyzer. V sheds 0 bases and J sheds 3 bases, leaving 14 bases between their ends. The CDR3 sequence holds 15 residues, the cysteine and phenylalanine included. Kept here is only the CDR3 DNA, which spans 45 bases and is read in frame from base 1. Taken from the germline V gene (reference sequence), the CDR1 and CDR2 loops are GTSNPN and SVGIG.

The origin of this receptor is a woman in her late teens or twenties with Graves' ophthalmopathy. The chain employs TRBV30 and TRBJ1-1; TRBD1 might be the D gene, on 6 matching bases. Sequencing input: blood. This receptor carries the CDR3 CAWSVLGGADTEAFF. The sequenced DNA is TGTGCCTGGAGTGTACTCGGGGGCGCGGACACTGAAGCTTTCTTT.